This paragraph reports one T cell receptor (beta chain). CDR1 SGHDT and CDR2 YYEEEE come from the germline V gene. The CDR3 runs to 12 residues. Using immunoSEQ multiplex PCR, the repertoire was profiled, and TCRdb retains in-frame clones only, with some absent. The sample lists roughly 13,000 clones, about 60% seen once, with 8% to 10% in the top ten. The sample is drawn from a study of T cell clonotyping in hematopoietic cell transplantation. For the study at large: Samples: about 28 days before transplant, then days 30, 100 and 180 after.

This clonotype originated in a human donor who either received an allogeneic hematopoietic cell transplant for a myeloid malignancy or was a related donor (not recorded which). Some clones in this sample may be carry-over from other donors' samples. This chain connects TRBV5-6 to TRBJ2-7; a weak D match, TRBD1 (6 bases). The specimen sequenced was PBMCs. CDR3 sequence reads: CAGQTGSGEQYF. The CDR3 DNA follows: TGTGCAGGCCAAACAGGGTCCGGCGAGCAGTACTTC.